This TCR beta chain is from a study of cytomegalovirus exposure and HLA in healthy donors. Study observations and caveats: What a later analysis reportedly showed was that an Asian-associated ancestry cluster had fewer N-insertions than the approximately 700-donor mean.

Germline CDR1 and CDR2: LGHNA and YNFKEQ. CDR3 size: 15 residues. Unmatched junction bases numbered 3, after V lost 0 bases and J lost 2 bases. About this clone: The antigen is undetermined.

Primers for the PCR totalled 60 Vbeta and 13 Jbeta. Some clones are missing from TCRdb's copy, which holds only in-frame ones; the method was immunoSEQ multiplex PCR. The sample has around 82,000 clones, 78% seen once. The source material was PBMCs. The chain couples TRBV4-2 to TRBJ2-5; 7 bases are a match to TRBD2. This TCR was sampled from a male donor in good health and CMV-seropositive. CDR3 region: CASSQEWRGQETQYF. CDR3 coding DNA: TGTGCCAGCAGCCAAGAGTGGCGGGGGCAAGAGACCCAGTACTTC.